These 13 T cell receptor beta chains were sequenced from one sample in a study of blood T cell repertoires in COVID-19. Using immunoSEQ multiplex PCR, the repertoire was profiled, and TCRdb retains in-frame clones only, with some absent. The sample lists roughly 300,000 clones; roughly 93% were seen once. The sample consisted of PBMCs or T cells enriched from blood (not recorded which). These receptors were taken from a woman aged 40 to 49 with acute COVID-19.

As to this clone: This specimen includes other DNA sequences encoding the same CDR3. V gene TRBV5-1 combines with J gene TRBJ2-7; 7 bases map to TRBD1. The CDR3 is 13 residues long. Germline V gene sequence: CDR1 SGHRS, CDR2 YFSETQ. V shed 1 base, J shed 5 bases, and the junction held 3 bases outside the gene matches. CDR3 amino acids: CASSLRGRDEQYF. The CDR3 nucleotides are TGCGCCAGCAGCTTGAGGGGGCGGGACGAGCAGTACTTC. Full variable domain (remainder filled in from reference TRBV5-1 and TRBJ2-7): KAGVTQTPRYLIKTRGQQVTLSCSPISGHRSVSWYQQTPGQGLQFLFEYFSETQRNKGNFPGRFSGRQFSNSRSEMNVSTLELGDSALYLCASSLRGRDEQYFGPGTRLTVT.

The chain has TRBV7-2 and TRBJ1-1, with D unclear. The CDR3 extends over 12 amino acids. The V and J ends lost 1 base and 7 bases respectively, with 7 bases between them. Germline loops: CDR1 SGHTA, CDR2 FQGNSA. The CDR3 reads CASSLDSGEAFF. DNA for the CDR3: TGTGCCAGCAGCTTAGACAGTGGTGAAGCTTTCTTT.

CDR3 coding DNA: TGTGCCAGCAGCTTCACAGGGAACTCCTACGAGCAGTACTTC. Protein: CASSFTGNSYEQYF. The genes are TRBV7-9 and TRBJ2-7; weak D call: TRBD1 (6 bases). V lost 3 bases and J 0 bases, leaving 9 bases between the germline ends. The CDR3 runs 14 residues. Germline CDR1 reads SEHNR; CDR2 reads FQNEAQ (reference sequence). Using reference TRBV7-9 and TRBJ2-7 for the parts outside the CDR3, the full variable domain is DTGVSQNPRHKITKRGQNVTFRCDPISEHNRLYWYRQTLGQGPEFLTYFQNEAQLEKSRLLSDRFSAERPKGSFSTLEIQRTEQGDSAMYLCASSFTGNSYEQYFGPGTRLTVT.

V usage is TRBV9 and J usage is TRBJ1-3; 7 nucleotides line up with TRBD1. Trimming cost V 4 bases and J 0 bases; bases outside gene matches: 7. This CDR3 is 16 amino acids long. CDR1 and CDR2 (germline): SGDLS, YYNGEE. Here the CDR3 reads CASSPSGQASGNTIYF. In DNA form, the CDR3 reads TGTGCCAGCAGCCCCTCCGGACAGGCCTCTGGAAACACCATATATTTT.

This chain joins TRBV5-6 and TRBJ2-1, with 8 bases fitting TRBD1. CDR3 length equals 13 residues. CDR1 and CDR2 (germline): SGHDT, YYEEEE. V trimming: 5 bases; J trimming: 14 bases; junction bases outside the gene matches: 12. CDR3 in amino acids: CASSWGRGHDKFF. In DNA form, the CDR3 reads TGTGCCAGCAGTTGGGGCAGGGGGCATGATAAGTTCTTC.

Only one count was recorded for this clone. This chain's CDR3 is CASRWTGGMEAGYTF. The CDR3 nucleotides are TGCGCCAGCCGCTGGACAGGGGGGATGGAGGCTGGCTACACCTTC. The chain has TRBV5-1 and TRBJ1-2, with 10 bases that match TRBD1. This CDR3 is built from 15 residues. Germline assignment: CDR1 SGHRS and CDR2 YFSETQ. V dropped 7 bases and J dropped 7; count of bases not matched to a gene: 13.

V usage is TRBV29-1 and J usage is TRBJ1-1; D might be TRBD1 (5 bases). Trimming left V 6 bases short and J 4 bases short, with 15 bases between. Germline loops: CDR1 SQVTM, CDR2 ANQGSEA. This CDR3 is built from 13 residues. CDR3 protein: CSVSGISITEAFF. In DNA, the CDR3 is TGCAGCGTCTCAGGGATTAGTATCACTGAAGCTTTCTTT.

This chain connects TRBV18 to TRBJ1-5; D is uncertain. Trimming stripped 1 base from V and 3 bases from J, with 13 bases between. Germline assignment: CDR1 KGHSH and CDR2 LQKENI. This CDR3 has 16 amino acids. CDR3 sequence: CASSPLLLRDNQPQHF. In DNA, the CDR3 is TGTGCCAGCTCACCACTCCTATTGCGGGACAATCAGCCCCAGCATTTT. The full variable domain, with the rest looked up from reference TRBV18 and TRBJ1-5, is NAGVMQNPRHLVRRRGQEARLRCSPMKGHSHVYWYRQLPEEGLKFMVYLQKENIIDESGMPKERFSAEFPKEGPSILRIQQVVRGDSAAYFCASSPLLLRDNQPQHFGDGTRLSIL.

The chain has TRBV2 and TRBJ1-5; D not certain. The CDR3 covers 13 residues. V lost 6 bases and J 2 bases, leaving 8 bases between the germline ends. Germline V CDR1 and CDR2: SNHLY, FYNNEI. This CDR3 is CASRLQGNQPQHF. CDR3 in DNA: TGTGCCAGCAGACTCCAGGGCAATCAGCCCCAGCATTTT.

The chain recombines TRBV3-1 (or the pseudogene TRBV3-2) with TRBJ2-2, with D possibly TRBD1 on 5 matching bases. The V gene's germline CDR1 is LGHDT and CDR2 YNNKEL (reference sequence). Trimming removed 1 base at V and 2 bases at J, with 26 bases between. This CDR3 has 21 amino acids. CDR3 amino acids: CASSQGHPRLIFRANTGELFF. In nucleotides, the CDR3 is TGTGCCAGCAGCCAAGGTCACCCAAGGCTAATATTCAGGGCAAACACCGGGGAGCTGTTTTTT.

The CDR3 region is CASSVSHSQETQYF. CDR3 nucleotide sequence: TGTGCCAGCAGTGTTTCGCACTCCCAAGAGACCCAGTACTTC. The chain uses TRBV2 and TRBJ2-5; D ambiguous. Trimming took off 4 bases at V and 1 base at J, with 10 bases between the two ends. Germline V lookup: CDR1 SNHLY, CDR2 FYNNEI. The CDR3 has 14 amino acids. The full variable domain, rest sourced from reference TRBV2 and TRBJ2-5, is EPEVTQTPSHQVTQMGQEVILRCVPISNHLYFYWYRQILGQKVEFLVSFYNNEISEKSEIFDDQFSVERPDGSNFTLKIRSTKLEDSAMYFCASSVSHSQETQYFGPGTRLLVL.

The CDR3 loop reads CSVINDSINQPQHF. CDR3 coding DNA: TGCAGCGTTATAAATGACAGTATCAATCAGCCCCAGCATTTT. This sequence joins TRBV29-1 and TRBJ1-5; TRBD1 is a possible D gene (5 bases). V lost 5 bases, J lost 3 bases, and 14 bases lay in between. CDR1 and CDR2 (germline): SQVTM, ANQGSEA. The CDR3 covers 14 residues.

CDR3 coding DNA: TGCGCCAGCAGCCAAGAGTTTGAGGACTCTTTTTCCTACGAGCAGTACTTC. As protein: CASSQEFEDSFSYEQYF. The chain joins TRBV4-1 to TRBJ2-7; maybe TRBD2 (5 bases). Trimming removed 0 bases from V and 1 base from J, with 16 bases in between. This CDR3 region has 17 residues. Germline loops: CDR1 MGHRA, CDR2 YSYEKL.